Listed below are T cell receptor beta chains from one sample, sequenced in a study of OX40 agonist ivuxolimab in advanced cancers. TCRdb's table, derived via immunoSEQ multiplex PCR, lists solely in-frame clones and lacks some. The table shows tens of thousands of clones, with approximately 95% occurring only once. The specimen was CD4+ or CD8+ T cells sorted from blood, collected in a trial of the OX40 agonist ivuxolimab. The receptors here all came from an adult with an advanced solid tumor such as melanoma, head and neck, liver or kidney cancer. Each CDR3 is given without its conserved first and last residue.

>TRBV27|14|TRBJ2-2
ASSPRGPMNTGELF
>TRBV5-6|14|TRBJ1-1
ASSLSPGTATRRAF
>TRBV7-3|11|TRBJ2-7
ASSLSGGGEQY
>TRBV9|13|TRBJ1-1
ASSPGGGRGTEAF
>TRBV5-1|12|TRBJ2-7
ASSLATAFYEQY
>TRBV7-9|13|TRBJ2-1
ASSPNREGDNEQF
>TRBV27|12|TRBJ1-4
ASSSLGTGEKLF
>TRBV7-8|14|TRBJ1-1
ASSLEGQSLGTEAF
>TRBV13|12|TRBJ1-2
ASSLGLRGNGYT
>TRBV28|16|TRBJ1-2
ASSLPGADVHLGYGYT
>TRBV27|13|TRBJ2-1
ASSRGTSGSNEQF
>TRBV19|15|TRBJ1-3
STYSGRTATSGNTIY
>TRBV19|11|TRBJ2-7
ASSPGQSYEQY
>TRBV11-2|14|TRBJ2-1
ASSLAAPVMVIEQF
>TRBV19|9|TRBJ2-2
ASRYTGELF
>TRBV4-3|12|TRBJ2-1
ASSQLSEDNEQF
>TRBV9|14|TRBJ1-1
ASSEGGMGGYTEAF
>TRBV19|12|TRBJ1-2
ASSGTGGANGYT
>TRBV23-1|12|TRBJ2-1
ASSCEGTGNEQF
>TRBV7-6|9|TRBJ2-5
ASSFAETQY
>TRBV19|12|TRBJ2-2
ASTASGNTGELF
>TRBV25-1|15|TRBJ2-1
ASSEYSSSEIWNEQF